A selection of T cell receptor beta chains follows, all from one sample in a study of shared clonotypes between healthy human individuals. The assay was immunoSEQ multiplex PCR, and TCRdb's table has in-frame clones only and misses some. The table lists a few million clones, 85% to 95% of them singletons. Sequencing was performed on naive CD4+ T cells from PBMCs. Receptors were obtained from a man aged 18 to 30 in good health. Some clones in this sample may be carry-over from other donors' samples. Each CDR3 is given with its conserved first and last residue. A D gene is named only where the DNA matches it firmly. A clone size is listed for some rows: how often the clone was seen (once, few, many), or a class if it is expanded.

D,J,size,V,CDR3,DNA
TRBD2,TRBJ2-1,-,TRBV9,CASSPAGDYYNEQFF,TGTGCCAGCAGCCCAGCGGGGGACTACTACAATGAGCAGTTCTTC
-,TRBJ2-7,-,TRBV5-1,CASSSSPGRIDEQYF,TGCGCCAGCAGCTCCAGCCCAGGGAGGATCGACGAGCAGTACTTC
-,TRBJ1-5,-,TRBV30,CAWRGAGGNQPQHF,TGTGCCTGGAGAGGGGCAGGGGGCAATCAGCCCCAGCATTTT
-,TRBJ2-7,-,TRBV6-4,CASSVGTKKLLQPYEQYF,TGTGCCAGCAGTGTGGGTACTAAAAAACTCCTACAACCCTACGAGCAGTACTTC
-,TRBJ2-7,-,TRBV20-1,CSAQRGYEQYF,TGCAGTGCGCAGAGGGGGTACGAGCAGTACTTC
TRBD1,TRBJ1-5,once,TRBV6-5,CASSDRVGQPQHF,TGTGCCAGCAGTGACAGGGTCGGACAGCCCCAGCATTTT
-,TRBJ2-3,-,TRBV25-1,CASSDSSFRTDTQYF,TGTGCCAGCAGTGACTCCTCGTTCCGCACAGATACGCAGTATTTT
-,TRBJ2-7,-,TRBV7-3,CASSLGFYEQYF,TGTGCCAGCAGCTTAGGGTTCTACGAGCAGTACTTC
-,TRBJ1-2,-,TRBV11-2,CASSSIRTANYGYTF,TGTGCCAGCAGCTCCATTAGGACAGCTAACTATGGCTACACCTTC
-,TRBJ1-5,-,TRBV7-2,CASSSAPGGNQPQHF,TGTGCCAGCAGCTCCGCCCCAGGGGGCAATCAGCCCCAGCATTTT
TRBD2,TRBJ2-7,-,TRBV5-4,CASSSPTGTSDACEQYF,TGTGCCAGCAGCTCCCCGACGGGGACTAGCGACGCCTGCGAGCAGTACTTC
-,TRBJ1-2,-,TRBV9,CASSAFRDFTPNYGYTF,TGTGCCAGCAGCGCCTTTAGGGATTTCACGCCTAACTATGGCTACACCTTC
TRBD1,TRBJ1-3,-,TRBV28,CASSLYGQGAGNTIYF,TGTGCCAGCAGTTTATACGGACAGGGGGCTGGAAACACCATATATTTT
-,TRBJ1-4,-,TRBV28,CASFPGGNEKLFF,TGTGCCAGCTTCCCTGGCGGTAATGAAAAACTGTTTTTT
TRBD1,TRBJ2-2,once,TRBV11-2,CASRAGDRGIAKWSGELFF,TGTGCCAGCAGGGCTGGGGACAGGGGGATTGCCAAATGGTCCGGGGAGCTGTTTTTT
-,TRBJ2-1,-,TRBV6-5,CASSYSGYPNNEQFF,TGTGCCAGCAGTTACAGCGGGTACCCCAACAATGAGCAGTTCTTC
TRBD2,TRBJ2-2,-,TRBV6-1,CASSELAGGPGELFF,TGTGCCAGCAGTGAACTAGCGGGAGGGCCCGGGGAGCTGTTTTTT
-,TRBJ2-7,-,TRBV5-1,CASSASSYEQYF,TGCGCCAGCAGCGCAAGCTCCTACGAGCAGTACTTC
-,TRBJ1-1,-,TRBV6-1,CASIVRGRNTEAFF,TGTGCCAGCATTGTCCGCGGAAGAAACACTGAAGCTTTCTTT
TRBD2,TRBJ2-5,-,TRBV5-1,CASSSPSLAGGQWETQYF,TGCGCCAGCAGTTCCCCCTCACTAGCGGGAGGGCAGTGGGAGACCCAGTACTTC
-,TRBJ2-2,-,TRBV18,CASSPSGGNTGELFF,TGTGCCAGCTCTCCCAGCGGAGGGAACACCGGGGAGCTGTTTTTT
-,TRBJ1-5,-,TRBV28,CASSPRNYNQPQHF,TGTGCCAGCAGTCCGAGGAATTACAATCAGCCCCAGCATTTT
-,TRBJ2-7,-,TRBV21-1,CAMTGRILYEQYF,TGTGCCATGACGGGGCGGATTCTCTACGAGCAGTACTTC
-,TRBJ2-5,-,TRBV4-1,CASSQDGMLLETQYF,TGCGCCAGCAGCCAAGATGGTATGTTATTAGAGACCCAGTACTTC
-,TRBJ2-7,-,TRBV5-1,CASSSERGPYEQYF,TGCGCCAGCAGCTCGGAACGGGGGCCCTACGAGCAGTACTTC
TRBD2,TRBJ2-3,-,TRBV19,CASSPGLAGVYDTQYF,TGTGCCAGTAGTCCTGGACTAGCGGGAGTGTATGATACGCAGTATTTT
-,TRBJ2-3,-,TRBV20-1,CSAPGTDTQYF,TGCAGTGCTCCCGGCACAGATACGCAGTATTTT
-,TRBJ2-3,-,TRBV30,CAWTGKPAVADTQYF,TGTGCCTGGACAGGGAAACCAGCGGTGGCAGATACGCAGTATTTT
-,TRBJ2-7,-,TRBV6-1,CASSEGGTEFYEQYF,TGTGCCAGCAGTGAAGGGGGGACGGAATTCTACGAGCAGTACTTC
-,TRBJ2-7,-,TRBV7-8,CASSLERFYEQYF,TGTGCCAGCAGCTTAGAACGGTTCTACGAGCAGTACTTC
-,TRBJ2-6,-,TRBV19,CASGSSGANVLTF,TGTGCCAGTGGTAGCTCTGGGGCCAACGTCCTGACTTTC